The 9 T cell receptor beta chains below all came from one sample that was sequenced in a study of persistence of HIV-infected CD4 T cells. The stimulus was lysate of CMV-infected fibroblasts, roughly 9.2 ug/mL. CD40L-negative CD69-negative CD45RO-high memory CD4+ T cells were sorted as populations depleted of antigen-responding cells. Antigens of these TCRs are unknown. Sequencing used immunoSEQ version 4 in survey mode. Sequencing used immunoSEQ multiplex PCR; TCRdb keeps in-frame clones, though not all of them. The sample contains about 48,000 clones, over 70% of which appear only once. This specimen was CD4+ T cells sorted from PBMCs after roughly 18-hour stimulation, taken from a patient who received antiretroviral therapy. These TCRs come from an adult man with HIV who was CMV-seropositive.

The CDR3 bases are TGTGCCAGCTCACCAATAAAGGCCGTCGAGACCCAGTACTTC. Amino acids: CASSPIKAVETQYF. This chain joins TRBV18 and TRBJ2-5; D gene ambiguous. In germline, CDR1 is KGHSH, CDR2 LQKENI. The CDR3 has 14 amino acids. V lost 2 bases and J 5 bases, leaving 12 bases between the germline ends.

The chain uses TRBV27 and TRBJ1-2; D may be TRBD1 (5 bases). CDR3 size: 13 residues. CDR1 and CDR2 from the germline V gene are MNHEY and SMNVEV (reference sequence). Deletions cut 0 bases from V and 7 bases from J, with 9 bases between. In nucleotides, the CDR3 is TGTGCCAGCAGTTTATCGGGGCCGGGTGGCTACACCTTC. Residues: CASSLSGPGGYTF.

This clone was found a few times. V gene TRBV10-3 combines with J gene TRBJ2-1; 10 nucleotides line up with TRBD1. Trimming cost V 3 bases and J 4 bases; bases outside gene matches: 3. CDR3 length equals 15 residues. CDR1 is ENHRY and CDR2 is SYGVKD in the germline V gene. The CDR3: CAISDPGQGYNEQFF. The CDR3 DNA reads TGTGCCATCAGTGATCCGGGACAGGGGTACAATGAGCAGTTCTTC.

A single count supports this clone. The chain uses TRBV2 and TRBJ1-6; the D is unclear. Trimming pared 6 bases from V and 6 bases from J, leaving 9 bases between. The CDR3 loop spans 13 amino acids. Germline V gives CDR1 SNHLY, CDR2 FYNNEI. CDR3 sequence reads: CASRRVLNSPLHF. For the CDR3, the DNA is TGTGCCAGCAGGAGGGTCCTTAATTCACCCCTCCACTTT.

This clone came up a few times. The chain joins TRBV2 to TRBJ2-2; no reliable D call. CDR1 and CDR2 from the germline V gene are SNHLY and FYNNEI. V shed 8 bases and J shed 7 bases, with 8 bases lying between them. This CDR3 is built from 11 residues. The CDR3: CASRFVGELFF. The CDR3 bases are TGTGCCAGCCGTTTTGTCGGGGAGCTGTTTTTT. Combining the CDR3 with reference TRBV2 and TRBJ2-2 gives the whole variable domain EPEVTQTPSHQVTQMGQEVILRCVPISNHLYFYWYRQILGQKVEFLVSFYNNEISEKSEIFDDQFSVERPDGSNFTLKIRSTKLEDSAMYFCASRFVGELFFGEGSRLTVL.

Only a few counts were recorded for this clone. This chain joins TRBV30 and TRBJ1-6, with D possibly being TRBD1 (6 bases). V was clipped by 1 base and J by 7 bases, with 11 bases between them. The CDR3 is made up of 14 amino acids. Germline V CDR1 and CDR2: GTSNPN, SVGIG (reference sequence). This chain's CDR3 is CAWSAGAGNSPLHF. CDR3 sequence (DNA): TGTGCCTGGAGTGCAGGGGCTGGGAATTCACCCCTCCACTTT.

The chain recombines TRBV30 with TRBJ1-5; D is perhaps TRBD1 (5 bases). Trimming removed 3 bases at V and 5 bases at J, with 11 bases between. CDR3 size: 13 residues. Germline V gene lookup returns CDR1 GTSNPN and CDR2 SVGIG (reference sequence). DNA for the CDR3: TGTGCCTGGAGGGGGCAGCTACATCAGCCCCAGCATTTT. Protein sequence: CAWRGQLHQPQHF.

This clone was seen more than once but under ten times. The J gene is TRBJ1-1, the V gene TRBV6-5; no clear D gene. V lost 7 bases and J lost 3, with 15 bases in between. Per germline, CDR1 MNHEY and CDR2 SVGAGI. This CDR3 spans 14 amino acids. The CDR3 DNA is TGTGCCAGCAAAACCCCCCGGAGGCACACTGAAGCTTTCTTT. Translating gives CASKTPRRHTEAFF.

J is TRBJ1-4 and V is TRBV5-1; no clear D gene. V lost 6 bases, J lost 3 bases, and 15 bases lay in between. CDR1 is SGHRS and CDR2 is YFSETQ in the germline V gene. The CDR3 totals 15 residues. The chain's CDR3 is CASTYDAAANEKLFF. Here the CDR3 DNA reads TGCGCCAGCACCTACGACGCAGCAGCTAATGAAAAACTGTTTTTT.